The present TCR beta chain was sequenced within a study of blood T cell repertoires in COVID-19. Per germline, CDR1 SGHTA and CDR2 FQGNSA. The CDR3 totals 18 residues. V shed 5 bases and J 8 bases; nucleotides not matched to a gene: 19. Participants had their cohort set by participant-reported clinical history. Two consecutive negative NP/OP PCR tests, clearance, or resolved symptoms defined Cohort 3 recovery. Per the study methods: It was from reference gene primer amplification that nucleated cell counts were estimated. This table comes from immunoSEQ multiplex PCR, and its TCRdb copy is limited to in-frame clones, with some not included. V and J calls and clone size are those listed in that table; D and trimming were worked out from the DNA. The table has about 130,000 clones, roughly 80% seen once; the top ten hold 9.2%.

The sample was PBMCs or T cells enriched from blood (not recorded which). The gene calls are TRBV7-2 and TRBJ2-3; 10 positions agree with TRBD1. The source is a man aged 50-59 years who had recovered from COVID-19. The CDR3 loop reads CASSAGDRGQTVFGTQYF. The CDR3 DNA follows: TGTGCCAGCAGCGCCGGTGACAGGGGGCAGACGGTATTCGGTACGCAGTATTTT.